The 16 T cell receptor beta chains below all came from one sample that was sequenced in a study of cytomegalovirus exposure and HLA in healthy donors. Clones were sequenced by immunoSEQ multiplex PCR, and TCRdb holds only the in-frame ones, with some missing. The sample has roughly 75,000 clones, over 80% seen once. Sequencing used PBMCs. Receptors originate from a young man in good health and CMV-seronegative.

The chain uses TRBV28 and TRBJ1-3; no reliable D call. Trimming stripped 3 bases from V and 0 bases from J, with 18 bases between. This CDR3 region has 18 residues. CDR1 and CDR2 (germline): MDHEN, SYDVKM. The CDR3 region has the DNA TGTGCCAGCAGTTTCCCGACCGCGACACCAAGCTCTGGAAACACCATATATTTT. This encodes CASSFPTATPSSGNTIYF.

In regard to this clone: Relative to the germline gene, one junction end is altered; a read error may explain this. This CDR3 is also generated by other DNA sequences in the sample. V is TRBV29-1 and J is TRBJ2-2, with 10 positions matching TRBD1. Germline V lookup: CDR1 SQVTM, CDR2 ANQGSEA. The CDR3 has 14 amino acids. CDR3 sequence: CSVLGQGVAGELFF. The CDR3, as DNA: TGCAGCGTTTTAGGACAGGGGGTTGCCGGGGAGCTATTTTTT.

V is TRBV2 and J is TRBJ1-1; D may be TRBD1 (6 bases). This CDR3 is built from 14 residues. V gave up 9 bases and J gave up 3 bases, with 17 bases separating them. In germline, CDR1 is SNHLY, CDR2 FYNNEI. The CDR3 sequence: CASHLQGAYTEAFF. CDR3 nucleotide sequence: TGTGCCAGTCATCTACAGGGAGCGTACACTGAAGCTTTCTTT. The whole variable domain, filled in from reference TRBV2 and TRBJ1-1, reads EPEVTQTPSHQVTQMGQEVILRCVPISNHLYFYWYRQILGQKVEFLVSFYNNEISEKSEIFDDQFSVERPDGSNFTLKIRSTKLEDSAMYFCASHLQGAYTEAFFGQGTRLTVV.

V is TRBV19 and J is TRBJ2-5; no clear D gene. Trimming removed 4 bases at V and 5 bases at J, with 14 bases between. The CDR3 has 14 amino acids. Looked up from germline, CDR1 is LNHDA and CDR2 is SQIVND (reference sequence). CDR3 region: CASSNTASGETQYF. For the CDR3, the DNA is TGTGCCAGTAGTAATACCGCTTCCGGGGAGACCCAGTACTTC. Filled out from reference TRBV19 and TRBJ2-5, the complete variable domain reads DGGITQSPKYLFRKEGQNVTLSCEQNLNHDAMYWYRQDPGQGLRLIYYSQIVNDFQKGDIAEGYSVSREKKESFPLTVTSAQKNPTAFYLCASSNTASGETQYFGPGTRLLVL.

In its sample, this clone was seen many times. DNA for the CDR3: TGTGCCAGCAGTTTATCGAAAGAGGGGGTGGACACCGGGGAGCTGTTTTTT. Amino acid sequence: CASSLSKEGVDTGELFF. This chain joins TRBV27 and TRBJ2-2; perhaps TRBD1 as D (6 bases). V was trimmed by 0 bases and J by 3 bases, leaving 14 bases between them. This CDR3 spans 17 amino acids. The V gene's germline CDR1 is MNHEY and CDR2 SMNVEV (reference sequence).

This clone came up a few times. The rearrangement joins TRBV18 to TRBJ1-2; TRBD1 aligns across 9 bases. The germline CDR1 and CDR2 sequences are KGHSH and LQKENI. The CDR3 has 18 amino acids. Losses at the gene ends were 7 bases for V and 4 bases for J; bases not matched to a gene: 19. The CDR3 region is CASFQWGQGSTRGYGYTF. As DNA, the CDR3 is TGTGCCAGCTTCCAATGGGGACAGGGTTCCACCCGTGGCTATGGCTACACCTTC.

The rearrangement uses TRBV7-2 and TRBJ1-3; D is unresolved. Germline lookup yields CDR1 SGHTA and CDR2 FQGNSA. The CDR3 sequence is 16 residues long. V lost 1 base and J 4 bases, leaving 14 bases between the germline ends. The DNA for the CDR3 is TGTGCCAGCAGCTTAGGAGTCAACCGAGTCGGAAACACCATATATTTT. The encoded protein is CASSLGVNRVGNTIYF.

This chain connects TRBV11-2 to TRBJ2-5; TRBD2 matches at 9 bases. Germline CDR1 reads SGHAT; CDR2 reads FQNNGV. The CDR3 runs 17 residues. Unmatched junction bases numbered 15, after V lost 5 bases and J lost 5 bases. For the CDR3, the DNA is TGTGCCAGCAGCGATATGGGTAGCGGGAGCATTTTCGAGACCCAGTACTTC. Translation: CASSDMGSGSIFETQYF.

J is TRBJ2-3 and V is TRBV15; TRBD2 agrees at 12 bases. The V gene's germline CDR1 is LNHNV and CDR2 YYDKDF (reference sequence). The CDR3 runs 14 residues. Trimming at V came to 8 bases and at J to 4 bases, leaving 4 bases not matched to a gene. In nucleotides, the CDR3 is TGTGCCACCGGCCGGACTAGCGGGGCAGATACGCAGTATTTT. Amino acid sequence: CATGRTSGADTQYF.

This clone appeared a few times. This rearrangement joins TRBV15 to TRBJ2-1; 8 positions match TRBD2. CDR3 length: 13 amino acids. Losses at the gene ends were 3 bases for V and 9 bases for J; bases not matched to a gene: 4. Germline-derived CDR1 and CDR2 are LNHNV and YYDKDF (reference sequence). CDR3: CATSRSGGSEQFF. CDR3 nucleotides: TGTGCCACCAGCAGGAGCGGGGGTAGTGAGCAGTTCTTC.

This chain links TRBV4-2 with TRBJ2-5; 8 bases agree with TRBD1. V was clipped by 3 bases and J by 4 bases; unmatched bases: 7. This CDR3 is 15 amino acids long. Looked up from germline, CDR1 is LGHNA and CDR2 is YNFKEQ. The CDR3: CASSQSQGAGETQYF. CDR3 in DNA: TGTGCCAGCAGCCAGAGCCAGGGGGCAGGAGAGACCCAGTACTTC.

There are a few counts of this clone. The chain combines TRBV27 with TRBJ2-7, with D maybe TRBD2 (5 bases). Germline loops: CDR1 MNHEY, CDR2 SMNVEV (reference sequence). Trimming pared 8 bases from V and 3 bases from J, leaving 14 bases between. The CDR3 has 13 amino acids. This chain's CDR3 is CASAPEVIYEQYF. DNA for the CDR3: TGTGCCAGCGCGCCGGAGGTGATCTACGAGCAGTACTTC.

V and J are TRBV5-8 and TRBJ2-5; D is unclear. Germline V lookup: CDR1 SGHTS, CDR2 YDEGEE. CDR3 length: 14 residues. The V end lost 0 bases, the J end lost 1 base, and 7 bases lay between the germline ends. In nucleotides, the CDR3 is TGTGCCAGCAGCTTGGGGGCAACCCAAGAGACCCAGTACTTC. Encoded protein: CASSLGATQETQYF.

The chain recombines TRBV6-4 with TRBJ2-1; 7 bases align to TRBD2. The CDR3 consists of 16 residues. Per the germline V gene, CDR1 is MRHNA and CDR2 is SNTAGT. The V gene end was trimmed by 0 bases and the J gene end by 0 bases; junction bases not matched to a gene: 2. CDR3 loop: CASSDSASGSYNEQFF. The CDR3 coding sequence is TGTGCCAGCAGTGACTCGGCTAGCGGCTCCTACAATGAGCAGTTCTTC.

The chain couples TRBV5-4 to TRBJ2-1, with 11 bases lining up with TRBD2. CDR3 length: 16 amino acids. Germline-derived CDR1 and CDR2 are SGHNT and YYREEE (reference sequence). Unmatched junction bases numbered 11, after V lost 3 bases and J lost 9 bases. The CDR3 region is CASSSTLAGGPGEQFF. In nucleotides, the CDR3 is TGTGCCAGCAGCTCGACTTTAGCGGGGGGGCCAGGTGAGCAGTTCTTC.

The chain is built from TRBV7-9 and TRBJ2-1; possible D gene TRBD1, 6 bases. The germline V gene encodes CDR1 SEHNR and CDR2 FQNEAQ (reference sequence). This CDR3 has 15 residues. The germline V and J ends were trimmed by 2 bases and 6 bases, with 14 bases remaining between them. The CDR3 nucleotides read TGTGCCAGCAGCTTATTTGAGGGGGTAGGCAATGAGCAGTTCTTC. This translates into CASSLFEGVGNEQFF.